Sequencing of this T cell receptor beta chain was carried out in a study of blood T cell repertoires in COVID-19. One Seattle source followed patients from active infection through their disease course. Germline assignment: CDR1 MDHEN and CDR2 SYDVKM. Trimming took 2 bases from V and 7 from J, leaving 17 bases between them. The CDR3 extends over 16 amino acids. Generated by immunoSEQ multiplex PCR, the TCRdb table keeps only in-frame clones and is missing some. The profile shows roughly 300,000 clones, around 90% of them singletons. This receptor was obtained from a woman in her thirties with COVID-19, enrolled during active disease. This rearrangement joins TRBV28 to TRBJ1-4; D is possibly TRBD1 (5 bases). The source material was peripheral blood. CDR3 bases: TGTGCCAGCAGTTTAGCTGGACACATTGCCACTGAAAAACTGTTTTTT. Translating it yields CASSLAGHIATEKLFF.